Below, 23 T cell receptor beta chains from the same sample are listed, as sequenced in a study of cytomegalovirus exposure and HLA in healthy donors. The PCR ran on 60 Vbeta and 13 Jbeta primers. The assay was immunoSEQ multiplex PCR, and TCRdb's table has in-frame clones only and misses some. The sample includes approximately 200,000 clones, around 80% of them seen just once. The sequenced sample was PBMCs. The receptors shown here come from a girl aged 2-15 years in good health and CMV-seronegative.

J is TRBJ1-4 and V is TRBV5-1; the match to TRBD1 covers 11 bases. This CDR3 is 15 amino acids long. Germline assignment: CDR1 SGHRS and CDR2 YFSETQ. Trimming cost V 4 bases and J 6 bases; bases outside gene matches: 5. The CDR3 nucleotides are TGCGCCAGCAGCGACCGGGACAGGGGGGATGAAAAACTGTTTTTT. Its translation is CASSDRDRGDEKLFF.

V usage is TRBV5-1 and J usage is TRBJ1-4; no definite D call. Germline V lookup: CDR1 SGHRS, CDR2 YFSETQ. V was clipped by 1 base and J by 2 bases, with 9 bases between them. This CDR3 comprises 15 residues. This chain's CDR3 is CASSLLGETNEKLFF. The CDR3 DNA reads as TGCGCCAGCAGCTTGCTCGGGGAGACTAATGAAAAACTGTTTTTT.

The CDR3 reads CASEEAEHEQFF. CDR3 sequence (DNA): TGTGCCAGCGAGGAGGCGGAGCATGAGCAGTTCTTC. This chain links TRBV2 with TRBJ2-1; D might be TRBD2 (5 bases). Germline V gives CDR1 SNHLY, CDR2 FYNNEI. V gave up 8 bases and J gave up 8 bases, with 13 bases separating them. This CDR3 has 12 amino acids.

This clone was observed a single time. This rearrangement joins TRBV7-6 to TRBJ2-1; tentatively, D is TRBD1 (6 bases). The CDR3 totals 14 residues. CDR1 and CDR2 (germline): SGHVS, FNYEAQ. Between the trimmed V and J ends, which lost 2 bases and 7 bases, there was a span of 12 bases. As DNA, the CDR3 is TGTGCCAGCAGCTTAAGTCAGGGGCGGAATGAGCAGTTCTTC. Its protein product is CASSLSQGRNEQFF.

This clone was counted between two and nine times. The chain links TRBV5-1 to TRBJ2-2; 7 positions match TRBD1. Germline lookup yields CDR1 SGHRS and CDR2 YFSETQ. The CDR3 runs to 19 residues. The V segment lost 4 bases and the J segment 0 bases; nucleotides outside the gene matches: 15. CDR3 region: CASSHLPDRSISNTGELFF. CDR3 bases: TGCGCCAGCAGCCACTTACCGGACAGGAGTATTTCGAACACCGGGGAGCTGTTTTTT.

The J gene is TRBJ2-4, the V gene TRBV7-9; no clear D gene. CDR3 length equals 16 residues. Looked up from germline, CDR1 is SEHNR and CDR2 is FQNEAQ (reference sequence). Trimming removed 2 bases from V and 7 bases from J, with 18 bases in between. The DNA for the CDR3 is TGTGCCAGCAGCTTATTCGGCGGCAGCCGACCTAACATTCAGTACTTC. It codes for CASSLFGGSRPNIQYF.

The CDR3 DNA reads TGCGCCAGCAGCCAAGATCCGGACAGGGGGCACTACGAGCAGTACTTC. Translation: CASSQDPDRGHYEQYF. V usage is TRBV4-1 and J usage is TRBJ2-5; 11 nucleotides align to TRBD1. The J call may be faulty, since TRBJ2-7 better matches the DNA end. The CDR3 loop spans 16 amino acids. Germline CDR1 MGHRA, CDR2 YSYEKL.

The chain recombines TRBV27 with TRBJ2-3; TRBD2 might be the D (5 bases). With 5 bases removed from V and 4 bases from J, the gap between germline ends came to 13 bases. Germline V gives CDR1 MNHEY, CDR2 SMNVEV (reference sequence). This CDR3 is 14 amino acids long. Written as DNA, the CDR3 is TGTGCCAGCAGTCCCATCACAGCGGCAGATACGCAGTATTTT. Translated: CASSPITAADTQYF.

This rearrangement joins TRBV15 to TRBJ1-2; D perhaps matches TRBD1 (6 bases). Germline CDR1 is LNHNV and CDR2 is YYDKDF (reference sequence). This CDR3 comprises 15 residues. Trimming removed 0 bases at V and 2 bases at J, with 10 bases between. CDR3 amino acids: CATSRDRGGNYGYTF. The CDR3 DNA reads TGTGCCACCAGCAGAGATCGAGGGGGAAACTATGGCTACACCTTC.

The V gene is TRBV6-5, the J gene TRBJ1-2; 7 bases are shared with TRBD1. The CDR3 is 14 residues long. V lost 0 bases and J lost 4; bases outside the gene matches: 2. In germline, CDR1 is MNHEY, CDR2 SVGAGI. The CDR3 here is CASSYSWTGYGYTF. CDR3 nucleotide sequence: TGTGCCAGCAGTTACTCATGGACAGGCTATGGCTACACCTTC.

The gene calls are TRBV30 and TRBJ2-7; 9 nucleotides match TRBD2. Unmatched junction bases numbered 3, after V lost 0 bases and J lost 3 bases. The CDR3 extends over 14 amino acids. The V gene's germline CDR1 is GTSNPN and CDR2 SVGIG (reference sequence). The CDR3 protein is CAWSVASGNYEQYF. CDR3 nucleotides: TGTGCCTGGAGTGTGGCTAGCGGGAACTACGAGCAGTACTTC.

The V call is TRBV19, the J call TRBJ1-5, with a possible D match to TRBD1 (5 bases). This CDR3 has 15 amino acids. Germline CDR1 LNHDA, CDR2 SQIVND (reference sequence). V was shortened by 3 bases and J by 6 bases, with 15 bases between the two germline ends. The CDR3 DNA reads as TGTGCCAGTAGTATGGGACCGGGGGGACGTCAGCCCCAGCATTTT. Its protein is CASSMGPGGRQPQHF.

This chain connects TRBV12-2 to TRBJ2-7; whether TRBD2, the table's D call, matches the DNA was not checked. TRBV12-2 is listed as a pseudogene. CDR3 length: 18 residues. The CDR3 bases are TGTGCAAGTCGCTTAGAAGGTGCGGGAGGGAGCTTGAGATACGAGCAGTACTTC. Amino acids: CASRLEGAGGSLRYEQYF.

The gene calls are TRBV7-2 and TRBJ2-7, with TRBD2 as a possible D gene (7 bases). V dropped 6 bases and J dropped 5 bases, with 17 bases sitting between them. Germline assignment: CDR1 SGHTA and CDR2 FQGNSA. The CDR3 is made up of 14 amino acids. The CDR3 sequence is CASRIGGGTNEQYF. DNA of the CDR3: TGTGCCAGCAGGATAGGGGGGGGGACTAACGAGCAGTACTTC.

The gene calls are TRBV7-2 and TRBJ2-1; D remains ambiguous. Trimming stripped 6 bases from V and 14 bases from J, with 14 bases between. Germline V gene lookup returns CDR1 SGHTA and CDR2 FQGNSA. CDR3 length: 11 residues. CDR3 residues: CASSQSPQKFF. The CDR3 region has the DNA TGTGCCAGCAGTCAATCCCCGCAGAAGTTCTTC.

V is TRBV6-5 and J is TRBJ1-5; no clear D. The CDR3 spans 15 residues. Trimming took off 0 bases at V and 3 bases at J, with 9 bases between the two ends. Germline loops: CDR1 MNHEY, CDR2 SVGAGI. Here the CDR3 reads CASSYSAPDNQPQHF. CDR3 sequence (DNA): TGTGCCAGCAGTTACTCGGCCCCCGACAATCAGCCCCAGCATTTT.

V and J are TRBV6-5 and TRBJ2-5, with D possibly matching TRBD1 (6 bases). The V gene's germline CDR1 is MNHEY and CDR2 SVGAGI. The CDR3 has 14 residues. Trimming shortened V by 6 bases and J by 2 bases, and 13 bases separated the two germline ends. The chain's CDR3 is CASRLGTGQETQYF. CDR3 bases: TGTGCCAGCAGGCTCGGAACAGGGCAAGAGACCCAGTACTTC.

V gene TRBV29-1 combines with J gene TRBJ2-1, with a tentative D call TRBD2 (6 bases). CDR3 size: 11 residues. Germline values: CDR1 SQVTM, CDR2 ANQGSEA. Trimming removed 7 bases from V and 8 bases from J, with 12 bases in between. The CDR3 DNA is TGCAGCGCTTCTAGCGCGTATGAGCAGTTCTTC. Translation gives CSASSAYEQFF.

The J gene is TRBJ1-1, the V gene TRBV11-2; D remains ambiguous. Looked up from germline, CDR1 is SGHAT and CDR2 is FQNNGV. The CDR3 covers 11 residues. The ends were cut back, 5 bases at V and 6 bases at J, with 7 bases in the middle. DNA for the CDR3: TGTGCCAGCAGCGCGGGCTCTGAAGCTTTCTTT. Its protein is CASSAGSEAFF.

V gene TRBV14 combines with J gene TRBJ1-4; D unresolved. This CDR3 contains 11 residues. V was cut by 8 bases and J by 12 bases, with 13 bases left in between. Per germline, CDR1 SGHDN and CDR2 FVKESK. The CDR3 DNA sequence: TGTGCCAGCCGATTATGGAGGGAACTGTTTTTT. This codes for CASRLWRELFF.

This chain connects TRBV28 to TRBJ2-7; D remains ambiguous. Germline CDR1 is MDHEN and CDR2 is SYDVKM. V lost 6 bases and J lost 13, with 31 bases in between. The CDR3 is 16 residues long. The CDR3 spells CASSIPGKDIKTSRYF. CDR3 nucleotide sequence: TGTGCCAGCAGCATCCCAGGAAAAGATATCAAAACGTCGCGATACTTC.

As DNA, the CDR3 is TGTGCCAGTACTCTTCCCGGGGGTTGGACTGAAGCTTTCTTT. This codes for CASTLPGGWTEAFF. The chain combines TRBV7-2 with TRBJ1-1, with a tentative D call TRBD1 (5 bases). V was shortened by 9 bases and J by 5 bases, with 19 bases between the two germline ends. Germline CDR1 and CDR2: SGHTA and FQGNSA. This CDR3 contains 14 residues.

The V gene is TRBV2, the J gene TRBJ2-1, with D uncertain. There are 10 residues in the CDR3. From germline, CDR1 is SNHLY and CDR2 FYNNEI. V shed 3 bases and J shed 14 bases, with 8 bases lying between them. Here the CDR3 DNA reads TGTGCCAGCAGTGAGCCCCCTAAGTTCTTC. Translating gives CASSEPPKFF.